This entry lists 2 T cell receptor beta chains sequenced from one sample in a study of T cells in Graves' hyperthyroidism and ophthalmopathy. RNA transcripts yielded amplified TCR beta CDR3 regions. Primed by the HTBI set, a first-round RT-PCR was run on the TCR CDR3. TCRdb processed the multiplex PCR reads anew with MiXCR; each CDR3 protein has one entry. The sample consists of more than 500,000 distinct CDR3 sequences, 15% to 20% of them appearing once. The sequencing input was blood. All receptors derive from a woman in her 30s with Graves' hyperthyroidism.

This clonotype was counted between two and nine times. The rearrangement joins TRBV25-1 to TRBJ1-6; 10 bases are shared with TRBD1. The length of the CDR3 is 16 residues. Germline V gene data show CDR1 as MGHDK and CDR2 as SYGVNS. V lost 5 bases to trimming and J lost 3 bases; unmatched junction nucleotides: 4. CDR3 DNA: TGTGCCAGCAGTTCCGGGACAGGGGTCTATAATTCACCCCTCCACTTT. Its translation is CASSSGTGVYNSPLHF.

This clonotype was detected many times. The rearrangement links TRBV28 to TRBJ2-1; TRBD2 matches 8 bases. This CDR3 spans 15 amino acids. Germline-derived CDR1 and CDR2 are MDHEN and SYDVKM. Trimming took 7 bases from V and 0 from J; bases not matched to a gene: 5. CDR3 in amino acids: CASTISGSSYNEQFF. The DNA of the CDR3 is TGTGCCAGCACCATCAGCGGGAGCTCCTACAATGAGCAGTTCTTC.